This T cell receptor (beta chain) emerged from a study of T cell responses to AZD1222 COVID-19 vaccine. Study-wide findings and caveats: Spike-specific TCRs gained breadth and depth after people received two AZD1222 doses. Baseline seropositives among AZD1222 recipients totaled only 5 or 6.

Using immunoSEQ multiplex PCR, the repertoire was profiled, and TCRdb retains in-frame clones only, with some absent. Among under 200,000 clones, around 89% were seen once, and the ten largest hold more than 25%. V dropped 0 bases and J dropped 7; count of bases not matched to a gene: 0. The CDR3 runs to 15 residues. Germline V gene data show CDR1 as SGHRS and CDR2 as YFSETQ. With respect to this clone: The antigen remains undetermined.

Combined were second doses at about 4 or about 12 weeks. The origin of this receptor is an adult who received the AZD1222 COVID-19 vaccine. The specimen was peripheral blood, collected 28 days after the second AZD1222 dose. This chain links TRBV5-1 with TRBJ2-1, with 14 bases identical to TRBD2. CDR3 sequence: CASSLGTSGRNEQFF. The CDR3 DNA sequence: TGCGCCAGCAGCTTGGGGACTAGCGGGAGGAATGAGCAGTTCTTC. The variable domain in full, completed from reference TRBV5-1 and TRBJ2-1, reads KAGVTQTPRYLIKTRGQQVTLSCSPISGHRSVSWYQQTPGQGLQFLFEYFSETQRNKGNFPGRFSGRQFSNSRSEMNVSTLELGDSALYLCASSLGTSGRNEQFFGPGTRLTVL.